The 16 T cell receptor beta chains reported below all come from one sample, sequenced in a study of blood T cell repertoires in COVID-19. Method: immunoSEQ multiplex PCR; TCRdb's copy keeps in-frame clones and lacks some. The sample records a few hundred thousand clones, about 85% being singletons. The sequenced sample consisted of peripheral blood. These receptors were obtained from a man aged 45-60 years who had recovered from COVID-19.

This chain connects TRBV4-1 to TRBJ2-7; 12 bases are shared with TRBD2. The CDR3 spans 16 residues. Germline CDR1 MGHRA, CDR2 YSYEKL. V dropped 1 base and J dropped 4; count of bases not matched to a gene: 5. CDR3 DNA: TGCGCCAGCAGCCAAGTTAAAACTAGCGGGAGGTACGAGCAGTACTTC. Its translation is CASSQVKTSGRYEQYF.

V is TRBV20-1 and J is TRBJ2-7; D gene uncertain. Germline V gives CDR1 DFQATT, CDR2 SNEGSKA (reference sequence). The ends were cut back, 5 bases at V and 1 base at J, with 6 bases in the middle. This CDR3 region has 11 residues. The CDR3 DNA reads as TGCAGTGCTGACTGGTCCTACGAGCAGTACTTC. This gives the protein CSADWSYEQYF.

This clone was counted only a few times. The rearrangement links TRBV7-9 to TRBJ2-4, with 7 bases aligning to TRBD2. Trimming removed 11 bases from V and 7 bases from J; junction bases left unmatched: 14. The germline gives CDR1 SEHNR, CDR2 FQNEAQ (reference sequence). The CDR3 totals 14 residues. CDR3 residues: CAVETSAIRNIQYF. The CDR3 DNA reads TGTGCCGTAGAAACTAGCGCCATAAGGAACATTCAGTACTTC.

The rearrangement joins TRBV14 to TRBJ2-5; perhaps TRBD2 as D (6 bases). Trimming removed 4 bases at V and 2 bases at J, with 8 bases between. CDR3 length: 13 amino acids. Germline V CDR1 and CDR2: SGHDN, FVKESK. CDR3 nucleotide sequence: TGTGCCAGCAGCCCGGGACTGCAAGAGACCCAGTACTTC. This encodes CASSPGLQETQYF.

J is TRBJ2-7 and V is TRBV29-1; D may be TRBD2 (5 bases). V lost 6 bases, J lost 2 bases, and 14 bases lay in between. The germline V gene has CDR1 SQVTM and CDR2 ANQGSEA. CDR3 length equals 13 residues. CDR3 residues: CSVEDGATYEQYF. CDR3 DNA: TGCAGCGTGGAGGACGGAGCCACCTACGAGCAGTACTTC.

The V gene is TRBV6-5, the J gene TRBJ1-1, with 7 bases lining up with TRBD1. The junction had 8 bases not matched to a gene; V was cut back by 6 bases and J by 4 bases. Per the germline V gene, CDR1 is MNHEY and CDR2 is SVGAGI. This CDR3 region has 14 residues. CDR3 sequence: CASRKDRAGTEAFF. In DNA, the CDR3 is TGTGCCAGCAGAAAAGACAGGGCGGGCACTGAAGCTTTCTTT.

The rearrangement links TRBV9 to TRBJ2-2, with D possibly matching TRBD1 (6 bases). V shed 4 bases and J shed 7 bases, with 17 bases lying between them. CDR3 length: 15 residues. Germline loops: CDR1 SGDLS, CDR2 YYNGEE. CDR3 bases: TGTGCCAGCAGCCTCAGACAGGACTCCATCGGGGAGCTGTTTTTT. Protein: CASSLRQDSIGELFF. The full variable domain, completed using reference TRBV9 and TRBJ2-2, is DSGVTQTPKHLITATGQRVTLRCSPRSGDLSVYWYQQSLDQGLQFLIQYYNGEERAKGNILERFSAQQFPDLHSELNLSSLELGDSALYFCASSLRQDSIGELFFGEGSRLTVL.

This chain connects TRBV3-1 (or the pseudogene TRBV3-2) to TRBJ2-3; tentatively, D is TRBD1 (6 bases). The CDR3 covers 14 residues. CDR1 is LGHDT, CDR2 YNNKEL, per germline (reference sequence). The V gene lost 4 bases and the J gene lost 0 bases, with 8 bases spanning the gap. The CDR3 bases are TGTGCCAGCAGCCTACAGGGAAGCACAGATACGCAGTATTTT. Translation gives CASSLQGSTDTQYF.

V is TRBV7-9 and J is TRBJ2-3; possible D gene TRBD1, 6 bases. V lost 1 base to trimming and J lost 5 bases, with 10 bases between them. Germline values: CDR1 SEHNR, CDR2 FQNEAQ (reference sequence). The CDR3 length is 14 residues. The CDR3 loop is CASSLVEGGDTQYF. The CDR3, as DNA: TGTGCCAGCAGCTTAGTAGAAGGGGGAGATACGCAGTATTTT.

This sequence joins TRBV18 and TRBJ2-7; 14 bases match TRBD2. Germline CDR1 KGHSH, CDR2 LQKENI. The CDR3 contains 19 residues. V was pared by 3 bases and J by 3 bases, with 13 bases of the junction left unmatched. CDR3 nucleotide sequence: TGTGCCAGCTCACCGCCCAGACTAGCGGGAGGGCCTGGTATCTACGAGCAGTACTTC. Amino acid sequence: CASSPPRLAGGPGIYEQYF.

The rearrangement links TRBV19 to TRBJ1-5; D possibly corresponds to TRBD1 (6 bases). V was clipped by 5 bases and J by 3 bases, with 17 bases between them. Germline CDR1 and CDR2: LNHDA and SQIVND (reference sequence). The CDR3 loop spans 16 amino acids. CDR3 DNA: TGTGCCAGTAGTGCCCTCGGGGGGCCGAACAATCAGCCCCAGCATTTT. Translation: CASSALGGPNNQPQHF.

This sequence joins TRBV7-2 and TRBJ2-1, with 7 positions matching TRBD1. Per the germline V gene, CDR1 is SGHTA and CDR2 is FQGNSA. V shed 0 bases, J shed 3 bases, and the junction held 5 bases outside the gene matches. There are 16 residues in the CDR3. This chain's CDR3 is CASSLARGGIYNEQFF. For the CDR3, the DNA is TGTGCCAGCAGCTTAGCGAGAGGGGGCATCTACAATGAGCAGTTCTTC.

This clone was observed once. V and J are TRBV7-2 and TRBJ2-1, with 8 bases identical to TRBD1. The germline CDR1 and CDR2 sequences are SGHTA and FQGNSA. This CDR3 has 16 residues. Trimming removed 5 bases from V and 6 bases from J; junction bases left unmatched: 12. CDR3: CASSLRGGQGSNEQFF. The CDR3 DNA reads as TGTGCCAGCAGCCTGAGGGGAGGACAGGGAAGCAATGAGCAGTTCTTC.

The chain employs TRBV28 and TRBJ1-5, with D possibly TRBD1 on 6 matching bases. The CDR3 covers 14 residues. CDR1 is MDHEN and CDR2 is SYDVKM in the germline V gene. Trimming left V 6 bases short and J 7 bases short, with 16 bases between. Here the CDR3 reads CASSLKGVGQPQHF. The CDR3 region has the DNA TGTGCCAGCAGCTTAAAGGGGGTCGGGCAGCCCCAGCATTTT.

V usage is TRBV6-5 and J usage is TRBJ2-5, with TRBD2 identical over 11 bases. V lost 10 bases, J lost 5 bases, and 9 bases stayed unmatched. The length of the CDR3 is 14 residues. Germline assignment: CDR1 MNHEY and CDR2 SVGAGI. The CDR3 nucleotides read TGTGCCATTACGACTAGCGGGAACTGGGAGACCCAGTACTTC. This translates into CAITTSGNWETQYF.

The chain links TRBV3-1 (or the pseudogene TRBV3-2) to TRBJ2-3; tentative D call: TRBD2 (5 bases). The CDR3 has 14 amino acids. V was shortened by 2 bases and J by 3 bases, with 9 bases between the two germline ends. Germline-derived CDR1 and CDR2 are LGHDT and YNNKEL (reference sequence). The CDR3 protein is CASSQITGTDTQYF. The CDR3 DNA is TGTGCCAGCAGCCAAATTACGGGGACAGATACGCAGTATTTT.